This T cell receptor (beta chain) was sequenced during a study of shared clonotypes between healthy human individuals. There are 14 residues in the CDR3. V lost 5 bases and J lost 4; bases outside the gene matches: 7. Germline CDR1 is MNHEY and CDR2 is SMNVEV (reference sequence). Study observations and caveats: Researchers found naive subsets generally carried larger estimated richness than memory subsets.

Assay used: immunoSEQ multiplex PCR; TCRdb lists only in-frame clones, some missing. The sample lists about 690,000 clones; less than 95% were seen once. A note on this clone: Antigen specificity is unknown. The sample has other DNA sequences that encode this CDR3 too.

The rearrangement uses TRBV27 and TRBJ2-7; 8 bases are a match to TRBD1. The receptor was derived from a man between 18 and 35 years old in good health. Some clones in this sample may be carry-over from other donors' samples. Sequencing was done on a sample of memory CD8+ T cells from PBMCs. The sample's subset: CD45RO+ cells pooled with CCR7-negative TemRA cells. This CDR3 is CASSPRQGAYEQYF. The CDR3 DNA is TGTGCCAGCAGTCCCCGGCAGGGGGCGTACGAGCAGTACTTC.